The 15 T cell receptor delta chains reported below all come from one sample, sequenced in a study of γδ T cells in repeated Plasmodium falciparum infection. TCRdb re-processed the multiplex PCR reads using CATT. Seen here are 80,000 to 95,000 delta-chain clones, roughly 1.4% observed once, and the top ten hold more than 7.5%. Flow sorting of PBMC yielded separate Vgamma9/Vdelta2+ and Vdelta2-negative gammadelta T cell populations for bulk repertoire analysis. What was sequenced was gamma-delta T cells from blood. Every receptor here comes from a pool of human donors (malaria-infected and uninfected, not separated).

This clone was found many times. V and J are TRDV2 and TRDJ1; the match to TRDD3 covers 8 bases. This CDR3 is built from 15 residues. Germline V gene sequence: CDR1 GEAIGNYY, CDR2 EKD. V was pared by 3 bases and J by 0 bases, with 5 bases of the junction left unmatched. The CDR3 loop reads CACDRTGGYTDKLIF. DNA for the CDR3: TGTGCCTGTGACCGTACTGGGGGGTACACCGATAAACTCATCTTT.

Note on this clone: The TCRdb protein, from a much larger clone, departs from this DNA's translation at residue 12, likely by read error; the protein shown derives from the DNA. The chain uses TRDV1 and TRDJ1, with 11 bases fitting TRDD3. The germline CDR1 and CDR2 sequences are TSWWSYY and QGS. The CDR3 runs 20 residues. Losses at the gene ends were 3 bases for V and 0 bases for J; bases not matched to a gene: 15. The CDR3 DNA reads as TGTGCTCTTGGGGACCGGAGAGCTGGGGGATACAAGTTGTACACCGATAAACTCATCTTT. Its protein product is CALGDRRAGGYKLYTDKLIF.

This clone was counted a few times. TCRdb attributes to this sequence the protein of a much larger clone, which differs from the DNA translation at residue 6; a read error is likely, and the protein displayed is translated from the DNA. V gene TRDV3 combines with J gene TRDJ1; TRDD2 agrees at 8 bases. Matching the DNA to germline supplied the J gene, which TCRdb does not give. The CDR3 is made up of 26 amino acids. CDR1 TVYSNPD and CDR2 GDNSRS come from the germline V gene (reference sequence). V shed 0 bases and J 0 bases; nucleotides not matched to a gene: 39. CDR3 coding DNA: TGTGCCTTTAGCTCCGCCCATACTTCCTACACACGGAGGGTGGACATACCCAGATATGACACCGATAAACTCATCTTT. It yields the protein CAFSSAHTSYTRRVDIPRYDTDKLIF.

The chain combines TRDV1 with TRDJ1, with TRDD2 matching over 7 bases. The J gene, missing from TCRdb, was assigned here through DNA to germline matching. The germline gives CDR1 TSWWSYY, CDR2 QGS. J was trimmed by 1 base and V by 3 bases; bases with no gene match: 44. This CDR3 spans 28 amino acids. Here the CDR3 DNA reads TGTGCTCTTGGGGACCCTGAGGGTGCACCCAGTAGCCTTCCTCCTTGGGGTTCTCCCGGGGGTCCCACCGATAAACTCATCTTT. Its protein product is CALGDPEGAPSSLPPWGSPGGPTDKLIF.

In regard to this clone: The protein given by TCRdb reflects a much larger clone and differs at residue 10 from this DNA's translation, likely from a read error; the protein shown is the DNA's translation. The rearrangement uses TRDV1 and TRDJ1; TRDD3 is a possible D gene (6 bases). The J gene was not available in TCRdb and was assigned here by matching the DNA to germline segments. Germline V gene lookup returns CDR1 TSWWSYY and CDR2 QGS. The CDR3 has 15 amino acids. The V and J ends lost 0 bases and 10 bases respectively, with 18 bases between them. The CDR3 DNA follows: TGTGCTCTTGGGGAACTGAAAGCTGGGGAATCAAGACTCATCTTT. Translating it yields CALGELKAGESRLIF.

The chain has TRDV1 and TRDJ1; tentatively, D is TRDD3 (6 bases). TCRdb records no J gene; here it was assigned by comparing the DNA to germline. The CDR3 is 14 residues long. With 4 bases removed from V and 7 bases from J, the gap between germline ends came to 16 bases. Germline V gives CDR1 TSWWSYY, CDR2 QGS. The CDR3 coding sequence is TGTGCTCTTGGGGTTAAGAGGGGATCGGGTAAACTCATCTTT. Its protein product is CALGVKRGSGKLIF.

Notes on this clone: TCRdb has a much larger clone's protein, which differs at residue 5 from the translation of this DNA, likely because of a read error; what is shown is the protein translated from the DNA. The rearrangement links TRDV1 to TRDJ1, with D maybe TRDD3 (5 bases). Here the J gene was assigned by germline matching of the DNA, as TCRdb has none. This CDR3 has 19 residues. Germline values: CDR1 TSWWSYY, CDR2 QGS. Deletions cut 3 bases from V and 0 bases from J, with 23 bases between. The CDR3 DNA reads TGTGCTCTTGGGGACTGGAGCCGCGTACTGGAGGGGAACACCGATAAACTCATCTTT. Its translation is CALGDWSRVLEGNTDKLIF.

In regard to this clone: The protein TCRdb lists belongs to a much larger clone and differs from this DNA's translation at residue 17, which points to a read error; the protein shown is made from the DNA. The V call is TRDV1, the J call TRDJ2; D tentatively reads TRDD1 or TRDD3 (5 bases each). The CDR3 covers 21 residues. Germline V gene lookup returns CDR1 TSWWSYY and CDR2 QGS. CDR3 in amino acids: CALGEESYHEMGKGETEQLFF. CDR3 DNA sequence: TGTGCTCTTGGGGAAGAGTCGTACCATGAAATGGGCAAAGGGGAGACAGAACAACTCTTCTTT.

This clone appeared a few times. TCRdb assigns this DNA the protein of a much larger clone, which departs from its translation at residue 3; this likely reflects a read error, and the protein shown comes from translating the DNA. The chain uses TRDV2 and TRDJ1; 9 bases map to TRDD3. The J gene, not given by TCRdb, was assigned here from a germline match of the nucleotide sequence. This CDR3 has 15 amino acids. Germline V gives CDR1 GEAIGNYY, CDR2 EKD. Losses at the gene ends were 8 bases for V and 0 bases for J; bases not matched to a gene: 9. CDR3 DNA sequence: TGTGCCTACAATACTGGGGGACATTACACCGATAAACTCATCTTT. Protein sequence: CAYNTGGHYTDKLIF.

In regard to this clone: TCRdb's entry gives the protein of a much larger clone, which mismatches this DNA's translation at residue 6, likely from a read error; the protein reported here is translated from the DNA. This chain uses TRDV2 with TRDJ1; TRDD3 might be the D (5 bases). Assignment of the J gene here rests on matching the DNA to germline, because TCRdb gives none. The CDR3 sequence is 16 residues long. Germline CDR1 GEAIGNYY, CDR2 EKD. V shed 0 bases and J shed 4 bases, with 17 bases lying between them. Here the CDR3 reads CACDTSGARGIDKLIF. In nucleotides, the CDR3 is TGTGCCTGTGACACCTCGGGGGCTCGGGGAATCGATAAACTCATCTTT.

Remarks on this clone: A far bigger clonotype differs at one base, so this is likely a read error. V is TRDV1 and J is TRDJ1, with 11 positions matching TRDD3. Germline matching of the DNA provided the J gene here, since TCRdb leaves it blank. Germline V gene sequence: CDR1 TSWWSYY, CDR2 QGS. The CDR3 runs to 19 residues. The CDR3 DNA reads TGTGCCCTTGGGGAACTCCTAGGTGGGGGATACGCTTGGACCGATAAACTCATCTTT. It translates to CALGELLGGGYAWTDKLIF.

This clone showed up just a few times. The protein held in TCRdb is that of a much larger clone and does not match this DNA's translation at residue 13, likely because of a read error; the protein shown is translated from the DNA. The chain couples TRDV2 to TRDJ1, with a weak D call TRDD2 (5 bases). Here the J gene was assigned by germline matching of the DNA, as TCRdb has none. This CDR3 contains 16 residues. CDR1 is GEAIGNYY and CDR2 is EKD in the germline V gene. Trimming cost V 0 bases and J 10 bases, with 23 bases left between them. The CDR3 loop is CACDTVSWNPPPRLIF. The CDR3 nucleotides are TGTGCCTGTGACACCGTTTCGTGGAACCCTCCTCCTAGACTCATCTTT.

This clone came up a few times. A far bigger clonotype differs at one base, so this is likely a read error. The sample has other DNA sequences that encode this CDR3 too. The V segment is TRDV2, and no J call was made; TRDD3 is taken as the D call from the table, unchecked against the DNA. CDR1 is GEAIGNYY, CDR2 EKD, per germline. This CDR3 contains 19 residues. The CDR3 loop is CACVPVLGDTGWDTRQMFF. The CDR3, as DNA: TGTGCCTGTGTCCCCGTACTGGGGGATACGGGCTGGGACACCCGACAGATGTTTTTT.

This clone occurred a few times. Translating this DNA gives a protein that differs at residue 7 from the TCRdb one, which belongs to a much larger clone; a read error is likely, and the protein shown is this translation. This chain uses TRDV2 with TRDJ1; a weak D match, TRDD2 (6 bases). No J gene is reported in TCRdb; it was inferred here by comparing the DNA with germline. The CDR3 runs to 21 residues. V lost 3 bases and J 1 base, leaving 32 bases between the germline ends. CDR1 GEAIGNYY and CDR2 EKD come from the germline V gene. The CDR3 region is CACDGGPPTLRGPWSTDKLIF. The CDR3 DNA reads TGTGCCTGTGACGGGGGCCCTCCTACTCTTCGGGGCCCATGGTCCACCGATAAACTCATCTTT.

On this clone: The protein in TCRdb stems from a much larger clone and differs at residue 3 from this DNA's translation, likely a read error; here the protein is translated from the DNA. The J gene is TRDJ1, the V gene TRDV2; D remains unclear. TCRdb lists no J gene, so it was determined here by aligning the DNA to germline. The CDR3 contains 15 residues. Germline CDR1 reads GEAIGNYY; CDR2 reads EKD. CDR3 protein: CAYDTVVPDTDKLIF. The CDR3 nucleotides read TGTGCCTATGACACCGTGGTACCCGACACCGATAAACTCATCTTT.